Shown below are 27 T cell receptor beta chains from a single sample sequenced in a study of blood T cell repertoires in COVID-19. Clones were sequenced by immunoSEQ multiplex PCR, and TCRdb holds only the in-frame ones, with some missing. This sample has under 350,000 clones; around 90% occur once, and the top ten carry 2% to 2.5%. Sequenced sample: peripheral blood. The source is a man aged 50 or older with acute or convalescent COVID-19.

V is TRBV6-2 or TRBV6-3 and J is TRBJ1-2; 9 nucleotides align to TRBD1. CDR1 MNHEY and CDR2 SVGEGT come from the germline V gene. V was pared by 4 bases and J by 8 bases, with 5 bases of the junction left unmatched. This CDR3 is 13 amino acids long. CDR3 in DNA: TGTGCCAGCAGTTGGGGACAGGGACCCGGCTACACCTTC. As protein: CASSWGQGPGYTF.

This chain links TRBV5-4 with TRBJ1-5; 7 bases match TRBD1. Germline V gives CDR1 SGHNT, CDR2 YYREEE (reference sequence). V lost 5 bases, J lost 1 base, and 9 bases stayed unmatched. This CDR3 contains 16 residues. The CDR3 sequence: CASSHTGTASNQPQHF. As DNA, the CDR3 is TGTGCCAGCAGTCACACCGGGACAGCGAGCAATCAGCCCCAGCATTTT.

As concerns this clone: Other DNA sequences in this sample translate to the same CDR3. The chain joins TRBV6-5 to TRBJ2-5; D ambiguous. Trimming cost V 0 bases and J 2 bases, with 7 bases left between them. The CDR3 totals 14 residues. From germline, CDR1 is MNHEY and CDR2 SVGAGI. CDR3 in amino acids: CASSYSRLQETQYF. In nucleotides, the CDR3 is TGTGCCAGCAGTTACTCGAGGCTGCAAGAGACCCAGTACTTC.

The CDR3, as DNA: TGTGCCTGGGATAGGGGAGGCAACACTGAAGCTTTCTTT. Its protein is CAWDRGGNTEAFF. This chain connects TRBV30 to TRBJ1-1; D is possibly TRBD1 (5 bases). The germline gives CDR1 GTSNPN, CDR2 SVGIG (reference sequence). There are 13 residues in the CDR3. V gave up 5 bases and J gave up 2 bases, with 12 bases separating them.

This clone was seen a single time. The V gene is TRBV18, the J gene TRBJ2-1; weak D call: TRBD2 (5 bases). V was shortened by 5 bases and J by 4 bases, with 12 bases between the two germline ends. The CDR3 length is 14 residues. Germline CDR1 is KGHSH and CDR2 is LQKENI. CDR3 residues: CASSGGPLYNEQFF. DNA of the CDR3: TGTGCCAGCTCAGGCGGGCCTTTATACAATGAGCAGTTCTTC.

J is TRBJ2-7 and V is TRBV7-9; 8 nucleotides match TRBD1. Trimming took 6 bases from V and 7 from J; bases not matched to a gene: 11. The CDR3 is 14 residues long. Looked up from germline, CDR1 is SEHNR and CDR2 is FQNEAQ (reference sequence). The CDR3, as DNA: TGTGCCAGCAGTCCCAGGACAGGGCATCGGGAGCAGTACTTC. It specifies CASSPRTGHREQYF.

CDR3 amino acids: CASSLAFGTAYNEQFF. In DNA, the CDR3 is TGCGCCAGCAGCTTGGCGTTTGGGACAGCTTACAATGAGCAGTTCTTC. V and J are TRBV5-1 and TRBJ2-1; 7 bases map to TRBD1. From germline, CDR1 is SGHRS and CDR2 YFSETQ. The CDR3 sequence is 16 residues long. V was pared by 0 bases and J by 4 bases, with 7 bases of the junction left unmatched.

V usage is TRBV29-1 and J usage is TRBJ1-2; the match to TRBD1 covers 7 bases. This CDR3 is built from 13 residues. Germline V gene sequence: CDR1 SQVTM, CDR2 ANQGSEA. Trimming cost V 7 bases and J 0 bases; bases outside gene matches: 5. The CDR3 is CSGQTGTNYGYTF. The CDR3, as DNA: TGCAGCGGGCAGACAGGGACTAACTATGGCTACACCTTC.

This clone has only a few counts. The V gene is TRBV12-5, the J gene TRBJ1-4, with D unclear. V lost 0 bases and J lost 7, with 21 bases in between. CDR1 LGHNT and CDR2 FRNRAP come from the germline V gene. CDR3 length: 18 amino acids. The chain's CDR3 is CASGLVYQVGGRAEKLFF. The CDR3 DNA sequence: TGTGCTAGTGGTTTGGTATATCAGGTGGGAGGGCGTGCTGAAAAACTGTTTTTT.

This clone came up a few times. This sequence joins TRBV15 and TRBJ1-2; 9 bases agree with TRBD1. Germline V gene sequence: CDR1 LNHNV, CDR2 YYDKDF (reference sequence). The CDR3 consists of 14 residues. Germline trimming cut 1 base from V and 6 bases from J; bases unmatched to any gene: 3. The CDR3 region is CATSRGTGVNGYTF. The CDR3 bases are TGTGCCACCAGCAGAGGGACAGGGGTTAATGGCTACACCTTC.

V gene TRBV6-1 combines with J gene TRBJ1-6; D not certain. Germline CDR1 MNHNS, CDR2 SASEGT. The CDR3 is 15 residues long. V was clipped by 1 base and J by 9 bases, with 13 bases between them. The DNA for the CDR3 is TGTGCCAGCAGTGAAGAACCGGGGTCGGGTTCACCCCTCCACTTT. Translated: CASSEEPGSGSPLHF.

The CDR3 region has the DNA TGTGCCAGCAGCACGAGACGGGAGCCCTATGGCTACACCTTC. Protein sequence: CASSTRREPYGYTF. The chain combines TRBV11-2 with TRBJ1-2; D is unresolved. Germline loops: CDR1 SGHAT, CDR2 FQNNGV. CDR3 length equals 14 residues. The V gene lost 5 bases and the J gene lost 4 bases, with 14 bases spanning the gap.

The chain joins TRBV4-1 to TRBJ2-7, with 8 positions matching TRBD1. This CDR3 comprises 15 residues. Germline values: CDR1 MGHRA, CDR2 YSYEKL. V gave up 4 bases and J gave up 0 bases; unmatched junction bases: 5. CDR3 protein: CASSPGQGFSYEQYF. The CDR3 nucleotides are TGCGCCAGCAGCCCCGGACAGGGCTTCTCCTACGAGCAGTACTTC.

This chain joins TRBV5-1 and TRBJ1-6, with TRBD1 as a possible D gene (5 bases). Per germline, CDR1 SGHRS and CDR2 YFSETQ. The germline V and J ends were trimmed by 4 bases and 6 bases, with 11 bases remaining between them. The CDR3 is made up of 14 amino acids. The CDR3 sequence: CASSAGSTNSPLHF. The CDR3 DNA follows: TGCGCCAGCAGCGCAGGGTCGACTAATTCACCCCTCCACTTT.

The chain uses TRBV7-3 and TRBJ1-6; TRBD1 agrees at 9 bases. J gave up 6 bases and V 0 bases, and 3 bases lay outside the gene matches. This CDR3 region has 16 residues. The germline V gene has CDR1 SGHTA and CDR2 FQGTGA. CDR3 protein: CASSLTSTGGNSPLHF. The CDR3 DNA reads TGTGCCAGCAGCTTAACCTCGACAGGGGGTAATTCACCCCTCCACTTT.

The gene calls are TRBV24-1 and TRBJ2-7, with 7 bases aligning to TRBD1. The length of the CDR3 is 13 residues. The V gene end was trimmed by 3 bases and the J gene end by 9 bases; junction bases not matched to a gene: 7. Germline CDR1 reads KGHDR; CDR2 reads SFDVKD. The DNA of the CDR3 is TGTGCCACCAGTGATACCACAGGGGCCTTGCAGTACTTC. Protein product: CATSDTTGALQYF.

This clone has a handful of counts. V gene TRBV10-3 combines with J gene TRBJ1-5; perhaps TRBD1 as D (5 bases). The CDR3 spans 13 residues. Trimming took off 2 bases at V and 6 bases at J, with 8 bases between the two ends. CDR1 is ENHRY and CDR2 is SYGVKD in the germline V gene. Written as DNA, the CDR3 is TGTGCCATCAGTGAGCAGGGAGGTCAGCCCCAGCATTTT. This codes for CAISEQGGQPQHF.

The V and J genes are TRBV11-1 and TRBJ2-7; D unclear. V lost 0 bases and J 3 bases, leaving 9 bases between the germline ends. The CDR3 covers 14 residues. CDR1 and CDR2 from the germline V gene are SGHAT and FQDESV (reference sequence). CDR3 loop: CASSLAARNYEQYF. DNA of the CDR3: TGTGCCAGCAGCTTAGCCGCTAGGAACTACGAGCAGTACTTC.

The CDR3 DNA reads as TGTGCCAGCGTTCGGACAGGCTCACCGACTGAAGCTTTCTTT. Translation: CASVRTGSPTEAFF. The rearrangement joins TRBV2 to TRBJ1-1; 7 nucleotides agree with TRBD1. This CDR3 contains 14 residues. J gave up 5 bases and V 8 bases, and 11 bases lay outside the gene matches. Germline V gives CDR1 SNHLY, CDR2 FYNNEI.

The rearrangement joins TRBV18 to TRBJ1-5; TRBD1 is a possible D gene (5 bases). V was cut by 2 bases and J by 5 bases, with 7 bases left in between. The V gene's germline CDR1 is KGHSH and CDR2 LQKENI. This CDR3 comprises 13 residues. The CDR3 coding sequence is TGTGCCAGCTCACCAGGGGGGGATCAGCCCCAGCATTTT. Amino acids: CASSPGGDQPQHF. The full variable domain, its missing parts supplied by reference TRBV18 and TRBJ1-5, is NAGVMQNPRHLVRRRGQEARLRCSPMKGHSHVYWYRQLPEEGLKFMVYLQKENIIDESGMPKERFSAEFPKEGPSILRIQQVVRGDSAAYFCASSPGGDQPQHFGDGTRLSIL.

V gene TRBV3-1 (or the pseudogene TRBV3-2) combines with J gene TRBJ1-5; D is unclear. The CDR3 loop spans 14 amino acids. V was cut by 1 base and J by 0 bases, with 4 bases left in between. Germline V CDR1 and CDR2: LGHDT, YNNKEL (reference sequence). This CDR3 reads CASSQAYSNQPQHF. CDR3 DNA: TGTGCCAGCAGCCAAGCTTATAGCAATCAGCCCCAGCATTTT.

In nucleotides, the CDR3 is TGTGCCTGGAGTGTTCTATACGAGCAGTACTTC. It translates to CAWSVLYEQYF. This chain links TRBV30 with TRBJ2-7; unclear D gene. V lost 0 bases and J 4 bases, leaving 4 bases between the germline ends. Germline-derived CDR1 and CDR2 are GTSNPN and SVGIG (reference sequence). There are 11 residues in the CDR3.

This chain joins TRBV6-6 and TRBJ1-2, with 9 bases matching TRBD1. The CDR3 has 13 amino acids. Trimming cost V 4 bases and J 8 bases; bases outside gene matches: 5. Germline CDR1 and CDR2: MNHNY and SVGAGI (reference sequence). The chain's CDR3 is CASSSQGAGGYTF. CDR3 DNA sequence: TGTGCCAGCAGTTCACAGGGGGCTGGGGGCTACACCTTC.

The chain uses TRBV2 and TRBJ1-2; tentative D call: TRBD1 (6 bases). The germline V gene has CDR1 SNHLY and CDR2 FYNNEI. Trimming stripped 7 bases from V and 4 bases from J, with 10 bases between. The CDR3 sequence is 12 residues long. The CDR3 DNA reads TGTGCCAGCACGGACAGCAGCTATGGCTACACCTTC. Its translation is CASTDSSYGYTF.

The V and J genes are TRBV10-1 and TRBJ2-5; 7 bases line up with TRBD2. This CDR3 is built from 14 residues. Germline V gives CDR1 WNHNN, CDR2 SYGVQD (reference sequence). Trimming removed 0 bases from V and 3 bases from J; junction bases left unmatched: 1. CDR3 sequence (DNA): TGCGCCAGCAGTGAGTCGGGGGGGAAAGAGACCCAGTACTTC. Amino acid sequence: CASSESGGKETQYF.

V and J are TRBV3-1 (or the pseudogene TRBV3-2) and TRBJ2-4, with D unresolved. Germline V gene sequence: CDR1 LGHDT, CDR2 YNNKEL (reference sequence). CDR3 size: 15 residues. Trimming removed 0 bases at V and 0 bases at J, with 6 bases between. The CDR3 DNA sequence: TGTGCCAGCAGCCAAGAGAGAGTAGCCAAAAACATTCAGTACTTC. It encodes CASSQERVAKNIQYF.

The chain recombines TRBV5-4 with TRBJ2-1; TRBD2 agrees at 7 bases. The CDR3 length is 18 residues. V dropped 0 bases and J dropped 4; count of bases not matched to a gene: 13. Germline V gene sequence: CDR1 SGHNT, CDR2 YYREEE (reference sequence). CDR3: CASSLDPFGGGIYNEQFF. Written as DNA, the CDR3 is TGTGCCAGCAGCTTGGATCCTTTTGGGGGGGGGATATACAATGAGCAGTTCTTC.